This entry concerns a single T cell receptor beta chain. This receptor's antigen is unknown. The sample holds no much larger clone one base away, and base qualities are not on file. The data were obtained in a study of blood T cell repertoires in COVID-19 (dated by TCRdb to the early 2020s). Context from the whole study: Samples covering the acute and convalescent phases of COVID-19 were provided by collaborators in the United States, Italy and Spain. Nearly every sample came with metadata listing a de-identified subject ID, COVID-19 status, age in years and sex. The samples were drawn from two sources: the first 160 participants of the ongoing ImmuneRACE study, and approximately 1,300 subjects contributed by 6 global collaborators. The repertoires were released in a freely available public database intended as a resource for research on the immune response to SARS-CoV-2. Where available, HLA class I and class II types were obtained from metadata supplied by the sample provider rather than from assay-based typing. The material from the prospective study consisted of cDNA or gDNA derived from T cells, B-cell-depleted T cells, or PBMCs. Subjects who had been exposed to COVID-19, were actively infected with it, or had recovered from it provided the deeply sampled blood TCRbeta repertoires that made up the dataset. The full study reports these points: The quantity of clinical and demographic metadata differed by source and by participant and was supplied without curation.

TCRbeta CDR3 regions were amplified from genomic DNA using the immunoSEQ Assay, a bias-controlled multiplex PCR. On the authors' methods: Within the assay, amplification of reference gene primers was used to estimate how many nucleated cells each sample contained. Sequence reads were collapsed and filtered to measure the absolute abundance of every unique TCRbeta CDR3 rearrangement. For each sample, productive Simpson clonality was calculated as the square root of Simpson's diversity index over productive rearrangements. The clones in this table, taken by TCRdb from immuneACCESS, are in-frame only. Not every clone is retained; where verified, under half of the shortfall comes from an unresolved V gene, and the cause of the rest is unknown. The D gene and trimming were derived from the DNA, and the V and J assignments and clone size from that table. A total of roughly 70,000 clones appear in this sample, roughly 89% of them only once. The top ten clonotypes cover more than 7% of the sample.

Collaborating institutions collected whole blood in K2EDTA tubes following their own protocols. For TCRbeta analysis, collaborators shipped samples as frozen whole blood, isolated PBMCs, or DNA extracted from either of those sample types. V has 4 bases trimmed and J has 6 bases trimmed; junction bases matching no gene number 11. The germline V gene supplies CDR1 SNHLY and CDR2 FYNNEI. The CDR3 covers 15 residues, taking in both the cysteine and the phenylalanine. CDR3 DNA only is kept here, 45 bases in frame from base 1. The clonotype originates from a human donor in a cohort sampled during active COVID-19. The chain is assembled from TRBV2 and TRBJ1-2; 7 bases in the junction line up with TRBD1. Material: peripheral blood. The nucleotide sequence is TGTGCCAGCAGTGCTTGGGACAGTTTGCCAAATGGCTACACCTTC. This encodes CASSAWDSLPNGYTF.